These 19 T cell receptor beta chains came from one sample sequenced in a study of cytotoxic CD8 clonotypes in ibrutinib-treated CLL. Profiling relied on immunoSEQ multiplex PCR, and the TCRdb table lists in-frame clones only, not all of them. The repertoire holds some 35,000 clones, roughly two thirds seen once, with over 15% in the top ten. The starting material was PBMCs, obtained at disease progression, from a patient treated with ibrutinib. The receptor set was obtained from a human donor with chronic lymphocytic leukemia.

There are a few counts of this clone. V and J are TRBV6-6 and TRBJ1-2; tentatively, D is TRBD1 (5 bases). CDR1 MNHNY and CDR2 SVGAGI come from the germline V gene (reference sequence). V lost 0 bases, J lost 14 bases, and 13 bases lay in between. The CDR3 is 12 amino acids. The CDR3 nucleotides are TGTGCCAGCAGTTACTCAGGGGATCATGGGACCTTC. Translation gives CASSYSGDHGTF.

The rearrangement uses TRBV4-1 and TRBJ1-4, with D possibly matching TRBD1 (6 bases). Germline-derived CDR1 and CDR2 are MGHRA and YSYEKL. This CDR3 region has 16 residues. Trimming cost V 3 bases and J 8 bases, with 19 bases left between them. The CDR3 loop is CASSQVTGTDREKLFF. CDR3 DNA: TGCGCCAGCAGCCAGGTAACCGGGACTGACAGGGAAAAACTGTTTTTT.

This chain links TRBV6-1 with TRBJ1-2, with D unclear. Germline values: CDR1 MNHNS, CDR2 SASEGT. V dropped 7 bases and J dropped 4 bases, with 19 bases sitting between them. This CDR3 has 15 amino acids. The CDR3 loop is CASNQATGASYGYTF. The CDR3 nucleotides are TGTGCCAGCAACCAAGCCACGGGAGCCTCCTATGGCTACACCTTC.

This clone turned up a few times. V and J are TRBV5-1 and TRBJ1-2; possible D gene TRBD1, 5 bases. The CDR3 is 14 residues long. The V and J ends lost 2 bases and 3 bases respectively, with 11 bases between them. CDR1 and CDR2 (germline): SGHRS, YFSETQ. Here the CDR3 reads CASSFDSPDYGYTF. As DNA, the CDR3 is TGCGCCAGCAGCTTTGACAGCCCTGACTATGGCTACACCTTC.

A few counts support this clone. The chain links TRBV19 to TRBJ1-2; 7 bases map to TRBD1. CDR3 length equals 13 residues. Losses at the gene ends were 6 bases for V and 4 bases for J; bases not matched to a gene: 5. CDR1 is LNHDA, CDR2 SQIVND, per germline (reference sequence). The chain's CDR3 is CASSPDRVYGYTF. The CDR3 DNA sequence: TGTGCCAGTAGCCCTGACAGGGTCTATGGCTACACCTTC.

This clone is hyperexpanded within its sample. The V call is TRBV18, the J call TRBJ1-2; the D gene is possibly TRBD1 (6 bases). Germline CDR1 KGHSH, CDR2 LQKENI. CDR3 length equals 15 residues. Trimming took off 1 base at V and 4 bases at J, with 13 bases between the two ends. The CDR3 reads CASSPRPGDPYGYTF. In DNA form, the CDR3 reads TGTGCCAGCTCACCACGGCCAGGGGACCCCTATGGCTACACCTTC.

The CDR3 sequence is CASSQGDRPYQPQHF. CDR3 DNA: TGCGCCAGCAGCCAAGGAGACAGGCCGTATCAGCCCCAGCATTTT. The genes are TRBV4-1 and TRBJ1-5; D might be TRBD1 (6 bases). V lost 1 base, J lost 5 bases, and 12 bases lay in between. The CDR3 consists of 15 residues. The germline V gene has CDR1 MGHRA and CDR2 YSYEKL.

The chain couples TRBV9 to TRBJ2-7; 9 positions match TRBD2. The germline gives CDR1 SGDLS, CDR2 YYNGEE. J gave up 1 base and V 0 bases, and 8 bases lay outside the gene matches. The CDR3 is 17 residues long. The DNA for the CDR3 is TGTGCCAGCAGCGTAGCGGATAGCGGGGGCCTATCCTACGAGCAGTACTTC. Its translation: CASSVADSGGLSYEQYF.

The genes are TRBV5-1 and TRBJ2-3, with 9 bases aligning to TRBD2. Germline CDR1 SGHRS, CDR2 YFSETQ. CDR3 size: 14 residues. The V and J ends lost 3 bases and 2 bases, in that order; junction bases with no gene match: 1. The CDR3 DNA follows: TGCGCCAGCAGCTCGGGACTAGCCACAGATACGCAGTATTTT. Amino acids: CASSSGLATDTQYF.

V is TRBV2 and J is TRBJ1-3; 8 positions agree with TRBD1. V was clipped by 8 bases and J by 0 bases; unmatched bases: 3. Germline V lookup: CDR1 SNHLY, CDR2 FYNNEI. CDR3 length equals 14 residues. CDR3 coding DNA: TGTGCCAGCGGCAGGGGGCACTCTGGAAACACCATATATTTT. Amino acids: CASGRGHSGNTIYF.

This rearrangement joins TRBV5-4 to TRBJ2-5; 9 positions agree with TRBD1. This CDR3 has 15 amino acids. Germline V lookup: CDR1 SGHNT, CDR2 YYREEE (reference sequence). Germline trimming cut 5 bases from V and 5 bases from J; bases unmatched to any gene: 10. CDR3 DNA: TGTGCCAGCAGATCGATAGGACAGGGGAGTGAGACCCAGTACTTC. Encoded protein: CASRSIGQGSETQYF.

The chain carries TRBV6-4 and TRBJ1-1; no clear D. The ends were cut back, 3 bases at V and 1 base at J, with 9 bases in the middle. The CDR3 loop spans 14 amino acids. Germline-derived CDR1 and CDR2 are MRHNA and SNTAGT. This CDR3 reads CASSENSGNTEAFF. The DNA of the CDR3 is TGTGCCAGCAGTGAAAACAGTGGGAACACTGAAGCTTTCTTT.

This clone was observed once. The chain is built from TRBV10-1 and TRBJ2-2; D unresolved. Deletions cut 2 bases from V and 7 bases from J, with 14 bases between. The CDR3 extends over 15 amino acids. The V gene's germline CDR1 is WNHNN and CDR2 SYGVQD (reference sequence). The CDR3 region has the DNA TGCGCCAGCAGTGAGAAGCTCGGGTTTAACGGGGAGCTGTTTTTT. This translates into CASSEKLGFNGELFF.

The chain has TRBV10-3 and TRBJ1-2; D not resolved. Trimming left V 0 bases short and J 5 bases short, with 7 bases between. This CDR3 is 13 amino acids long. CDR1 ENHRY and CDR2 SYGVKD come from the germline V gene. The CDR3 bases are TGTGCCATCAGTGAGTCGACGGGGTATGGCTACACCTTC. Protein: CAISESTGYGYTF.

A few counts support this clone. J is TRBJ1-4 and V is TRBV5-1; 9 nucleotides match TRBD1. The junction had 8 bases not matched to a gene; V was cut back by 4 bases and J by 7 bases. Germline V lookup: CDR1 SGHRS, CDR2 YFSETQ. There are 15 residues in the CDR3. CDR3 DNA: TGCGCCAGCAGCCAACTGGGACAGGGTGGTGAAAAACTGTTTTTT. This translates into CASSQLGQGGEKLFF.

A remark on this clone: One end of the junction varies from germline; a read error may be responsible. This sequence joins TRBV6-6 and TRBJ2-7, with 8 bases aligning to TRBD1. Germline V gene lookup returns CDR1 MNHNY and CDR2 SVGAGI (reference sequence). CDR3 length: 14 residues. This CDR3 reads CASSSTSARTGTNF. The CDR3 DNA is TGTGCCAGCAGCTCGACCTCCGCAAGGACAGGGACGAACTTC.

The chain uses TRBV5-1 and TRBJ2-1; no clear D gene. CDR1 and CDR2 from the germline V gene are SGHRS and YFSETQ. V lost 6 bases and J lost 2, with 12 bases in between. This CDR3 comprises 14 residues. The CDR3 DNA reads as TGCGCCAGCAACCCCGAACAGACCTACAATGAGCAGTTCTTC. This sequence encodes CASNPEQTYNEQFF.

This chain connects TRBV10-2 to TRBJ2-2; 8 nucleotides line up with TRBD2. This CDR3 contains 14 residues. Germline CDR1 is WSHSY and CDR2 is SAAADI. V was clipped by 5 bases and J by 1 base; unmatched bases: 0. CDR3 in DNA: TGCGCCAGCAGTAGCGGGGGGAACACCGGGGAGCTGTTTTTT. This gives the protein CASSSGGNTGELFF.

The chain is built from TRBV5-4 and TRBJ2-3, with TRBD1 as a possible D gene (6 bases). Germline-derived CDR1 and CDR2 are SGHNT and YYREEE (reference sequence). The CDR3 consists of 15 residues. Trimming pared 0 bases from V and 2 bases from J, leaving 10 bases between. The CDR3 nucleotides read TGTGCCAGCAGCTTGGACTGGACAGACACAGATACGCAGTATTTT. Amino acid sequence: CASSLDWTDTDTQYF.